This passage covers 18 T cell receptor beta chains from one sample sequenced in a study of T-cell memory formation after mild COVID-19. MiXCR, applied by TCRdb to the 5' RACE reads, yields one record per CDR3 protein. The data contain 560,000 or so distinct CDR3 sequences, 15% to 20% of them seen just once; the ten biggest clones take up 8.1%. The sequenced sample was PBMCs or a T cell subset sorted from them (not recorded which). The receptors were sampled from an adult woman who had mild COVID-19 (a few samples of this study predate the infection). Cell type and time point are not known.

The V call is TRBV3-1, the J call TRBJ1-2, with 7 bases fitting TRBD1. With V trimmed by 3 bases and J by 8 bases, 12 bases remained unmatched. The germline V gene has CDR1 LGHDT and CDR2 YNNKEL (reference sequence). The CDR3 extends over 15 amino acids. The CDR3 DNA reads TGTGCCAGCAGCCAGGGGACAGCCGTCACACGGGGCTACACCTTC. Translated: CASSQGTAVTRGYTF.

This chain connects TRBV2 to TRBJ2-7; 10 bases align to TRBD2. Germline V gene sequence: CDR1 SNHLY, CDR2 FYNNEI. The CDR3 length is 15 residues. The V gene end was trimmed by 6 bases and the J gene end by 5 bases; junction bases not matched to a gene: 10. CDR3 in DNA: TGTGCCAGCAGCGGGGGAGCGGGAGGGCCCCACGAGCAGTACTTC. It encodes CASSGGAGGPHEQYF.

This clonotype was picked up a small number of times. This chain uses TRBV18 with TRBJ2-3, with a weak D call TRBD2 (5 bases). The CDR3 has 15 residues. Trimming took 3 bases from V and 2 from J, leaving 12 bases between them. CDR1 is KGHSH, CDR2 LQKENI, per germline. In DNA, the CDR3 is TGTGCCAGCTCACCTACGACTATCCACACAGATACGCAGTATTTT. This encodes CASSPTTIHTDTQYF.

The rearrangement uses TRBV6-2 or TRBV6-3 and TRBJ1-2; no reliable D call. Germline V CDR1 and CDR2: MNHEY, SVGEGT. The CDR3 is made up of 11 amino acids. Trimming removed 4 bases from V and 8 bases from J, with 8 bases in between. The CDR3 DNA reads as TGTGCCAGCAGTTGGGGAGGAGGCTACACCTTC. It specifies CASSWGGGYTF.

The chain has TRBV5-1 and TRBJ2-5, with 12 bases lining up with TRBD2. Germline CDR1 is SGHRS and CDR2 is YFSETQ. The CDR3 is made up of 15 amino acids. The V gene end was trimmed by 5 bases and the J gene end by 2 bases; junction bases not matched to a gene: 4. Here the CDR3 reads CASRSLAGGQETQYF. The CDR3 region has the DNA TGCGCCAGCAGGTCTCTAGCGGGGGGGCAAGAGACCCAGTACTTC.

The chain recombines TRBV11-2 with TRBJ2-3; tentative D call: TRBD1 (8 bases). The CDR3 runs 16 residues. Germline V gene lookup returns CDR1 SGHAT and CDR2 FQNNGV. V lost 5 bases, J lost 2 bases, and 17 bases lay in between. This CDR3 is CASSLRGLAATDTQYF. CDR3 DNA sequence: TGTGCCAGCAGCCTCAGGGGGCTAGCGGCCACAGATACGCAGTATTTT.

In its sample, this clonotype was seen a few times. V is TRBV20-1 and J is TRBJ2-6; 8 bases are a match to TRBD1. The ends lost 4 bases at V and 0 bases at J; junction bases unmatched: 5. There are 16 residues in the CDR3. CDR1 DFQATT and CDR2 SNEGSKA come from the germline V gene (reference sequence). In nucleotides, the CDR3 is TGCAGTGCTAAGGACAGGGCGGGCTCTGGGGCCAACGTCCTGACTTTC. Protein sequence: CSAKDRAGSGANVLTF.

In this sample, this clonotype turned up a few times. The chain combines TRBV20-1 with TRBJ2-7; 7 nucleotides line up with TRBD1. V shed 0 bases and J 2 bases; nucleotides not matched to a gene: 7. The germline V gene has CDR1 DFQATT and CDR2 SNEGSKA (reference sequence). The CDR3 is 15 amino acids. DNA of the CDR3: TGCAGTGCTAGAGAATTGACAGGGTACACCTACGAGCAGTACTTC. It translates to CSARELTGYTYEQYF.

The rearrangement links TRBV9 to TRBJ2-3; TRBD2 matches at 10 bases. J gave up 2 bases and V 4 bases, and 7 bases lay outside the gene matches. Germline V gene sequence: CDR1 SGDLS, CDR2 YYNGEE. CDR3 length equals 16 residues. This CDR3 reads CASSLGTSAFTDTQYF. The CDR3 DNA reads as TGTGCCAGCAGCCTAGGGACTAGCGCCTTCACAGATACGCAGTATTTT.

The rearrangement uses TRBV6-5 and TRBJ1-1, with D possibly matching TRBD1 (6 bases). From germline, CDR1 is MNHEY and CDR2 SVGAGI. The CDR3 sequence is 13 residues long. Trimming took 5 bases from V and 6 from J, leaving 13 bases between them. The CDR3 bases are TGTGCCAGCAGTGTACAGGGTAGAGCTGAAGCTTTCTTT. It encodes CASSVQGRAEAFF.

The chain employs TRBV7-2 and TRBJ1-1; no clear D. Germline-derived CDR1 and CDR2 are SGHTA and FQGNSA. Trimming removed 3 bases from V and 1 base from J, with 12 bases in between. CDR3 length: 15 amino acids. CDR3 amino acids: CASSFLRLTNTEAFF. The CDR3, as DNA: TGTGCCAGCAGCTTCTTAAGACTTACGAACACTGAAGCTTTCTTT.

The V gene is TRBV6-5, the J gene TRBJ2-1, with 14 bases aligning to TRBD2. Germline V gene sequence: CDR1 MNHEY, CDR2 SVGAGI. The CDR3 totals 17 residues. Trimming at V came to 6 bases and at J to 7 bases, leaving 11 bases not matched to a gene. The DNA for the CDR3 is TGTGCCAGCAGCGCCCTGACTAGCGGGGGGGCGACTAATGAGCAGTTCTTC. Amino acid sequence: CASSALTSGGATNEQFF.

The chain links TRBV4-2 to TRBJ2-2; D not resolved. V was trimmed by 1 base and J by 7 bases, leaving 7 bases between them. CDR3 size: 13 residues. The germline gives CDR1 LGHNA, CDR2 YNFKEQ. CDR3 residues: CASSQVAIGELFF. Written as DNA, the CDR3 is TGTGCCAGCAGCCAAGTAGCTATCGGGGAGCTGTTTTTT.

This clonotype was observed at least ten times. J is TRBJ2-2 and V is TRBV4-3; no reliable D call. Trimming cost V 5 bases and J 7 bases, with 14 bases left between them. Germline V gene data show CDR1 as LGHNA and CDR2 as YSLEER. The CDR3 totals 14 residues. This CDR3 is CASSGLWVGGELFF. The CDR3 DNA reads TGCGCCAGCAGCGGCCTATGGGTGGGCGGGGAGCTGTTTTTT.

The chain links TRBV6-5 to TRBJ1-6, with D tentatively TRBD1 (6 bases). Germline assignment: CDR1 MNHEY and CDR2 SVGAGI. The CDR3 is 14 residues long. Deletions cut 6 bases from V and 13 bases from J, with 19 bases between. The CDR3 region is CASRLTGQFQPLHF. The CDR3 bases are TGTGCCAGCAGACTCACAGGGCAATTTCAGCCCCTCCACTTT.

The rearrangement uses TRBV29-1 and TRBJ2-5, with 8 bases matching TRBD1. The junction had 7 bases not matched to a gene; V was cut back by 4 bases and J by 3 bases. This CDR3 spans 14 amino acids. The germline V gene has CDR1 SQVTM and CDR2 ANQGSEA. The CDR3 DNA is TGCAGCGTTGTTCCGGCGACAGGGGAAGAGACCCAGTACTTC. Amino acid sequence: CSVVPATGEETQYF.

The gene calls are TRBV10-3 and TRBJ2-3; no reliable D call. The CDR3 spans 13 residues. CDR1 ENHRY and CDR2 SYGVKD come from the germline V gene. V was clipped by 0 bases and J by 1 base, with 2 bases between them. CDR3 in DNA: TGTGCCATCAGTGAGTCGGGCACAGATACGCAGTATTTT. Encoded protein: CAISESGTDTQYF.

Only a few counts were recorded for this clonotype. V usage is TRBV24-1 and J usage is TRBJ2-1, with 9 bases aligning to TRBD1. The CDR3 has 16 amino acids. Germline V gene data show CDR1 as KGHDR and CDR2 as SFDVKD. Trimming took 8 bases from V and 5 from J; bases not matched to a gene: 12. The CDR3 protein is CATKGRDRDADNEQFF. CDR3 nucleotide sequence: TGTGCCACCAAGGGTAGGGACAGGGATGCGGACAATGAGCAGTTCTTC.